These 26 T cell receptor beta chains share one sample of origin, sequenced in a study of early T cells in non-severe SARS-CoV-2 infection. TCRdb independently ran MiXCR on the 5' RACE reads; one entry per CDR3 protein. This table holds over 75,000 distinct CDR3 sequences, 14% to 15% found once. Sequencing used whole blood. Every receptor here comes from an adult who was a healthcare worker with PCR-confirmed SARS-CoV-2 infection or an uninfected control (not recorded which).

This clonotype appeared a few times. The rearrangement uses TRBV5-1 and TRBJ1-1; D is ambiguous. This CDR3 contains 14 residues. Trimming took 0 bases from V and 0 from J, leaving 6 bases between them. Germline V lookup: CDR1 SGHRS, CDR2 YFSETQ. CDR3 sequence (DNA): TGCGCCAGCAGCTTGGACAGCCTGAACACTGAAGCTTTCTTT. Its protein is CASSLDSLNTEAFF.

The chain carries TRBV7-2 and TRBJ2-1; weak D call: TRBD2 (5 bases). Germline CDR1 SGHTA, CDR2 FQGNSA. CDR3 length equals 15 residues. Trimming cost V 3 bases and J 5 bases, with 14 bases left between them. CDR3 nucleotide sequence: TGTGCCAGCAGCTTGCGACTAACGACGAACAATGAGCAGTTCTTC. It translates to CASSLRLTTNNEQFF.

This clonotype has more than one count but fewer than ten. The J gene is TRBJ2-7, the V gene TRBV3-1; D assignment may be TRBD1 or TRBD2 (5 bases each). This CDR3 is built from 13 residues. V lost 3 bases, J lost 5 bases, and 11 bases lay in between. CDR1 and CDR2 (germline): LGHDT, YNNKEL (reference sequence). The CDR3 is CASSHGTPHEQYF. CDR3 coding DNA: TGTGCCAGCAGCCATGGGACCCCCCACGAGCAGTACTTC.

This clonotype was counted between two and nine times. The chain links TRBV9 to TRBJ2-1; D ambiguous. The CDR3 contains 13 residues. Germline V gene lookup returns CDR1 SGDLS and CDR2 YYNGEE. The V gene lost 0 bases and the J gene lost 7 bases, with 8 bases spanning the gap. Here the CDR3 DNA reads TGTGCCAGCAGCGTAGAGGTTAGTAATGAGCAGTTCTTC. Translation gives CASSVEVSNEQFF.

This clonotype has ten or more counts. Written as DNA, the CDR3 is TGCGCCAGCAGCTTTAGCAATGAGCAGTTCTTC. This translates into CASSFSNEQFF. This sequence joins TRBV5-1 and TRBJ2-1; no firm D call. CDR3 length equals 11 residues. Between the trimmed V and J ends, which lost 2 bases and 6 bases, there was a span of 3 bases. Germline V gives CDR1 SGHRS, CDR2 YFSETQ.

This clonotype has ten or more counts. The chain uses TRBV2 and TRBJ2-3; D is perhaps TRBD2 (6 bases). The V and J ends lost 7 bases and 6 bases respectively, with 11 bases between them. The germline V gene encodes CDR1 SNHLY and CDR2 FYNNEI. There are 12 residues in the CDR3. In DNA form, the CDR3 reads TGTGCCAGCAAATGGGAGGCGGATACGCAGTATTTT. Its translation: CASKWEADTQYF.

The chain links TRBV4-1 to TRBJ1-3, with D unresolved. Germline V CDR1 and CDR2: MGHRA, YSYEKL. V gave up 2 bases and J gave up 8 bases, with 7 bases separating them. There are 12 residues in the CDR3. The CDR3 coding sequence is TGCGCCAGCAGCCAATCCGTGGACACCATATATTTT. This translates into CASSQSVDTIYF.

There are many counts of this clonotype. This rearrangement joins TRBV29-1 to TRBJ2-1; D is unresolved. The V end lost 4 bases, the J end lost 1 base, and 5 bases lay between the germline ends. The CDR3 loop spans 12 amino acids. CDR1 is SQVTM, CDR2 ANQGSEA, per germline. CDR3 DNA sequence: TGCAGCGTTGCGAGATCCTACAATGAGCAGTTCTTC. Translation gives CSVARSYNEQFF.

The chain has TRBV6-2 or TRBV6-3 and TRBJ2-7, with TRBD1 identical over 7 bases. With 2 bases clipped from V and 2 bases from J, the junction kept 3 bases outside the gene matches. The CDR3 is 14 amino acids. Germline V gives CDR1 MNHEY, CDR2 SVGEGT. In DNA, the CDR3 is TGTGCCAGCAGTTACGCGACAGGGACCTACGAGCAGTACTTC. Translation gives CASSYATGTYEQYF.

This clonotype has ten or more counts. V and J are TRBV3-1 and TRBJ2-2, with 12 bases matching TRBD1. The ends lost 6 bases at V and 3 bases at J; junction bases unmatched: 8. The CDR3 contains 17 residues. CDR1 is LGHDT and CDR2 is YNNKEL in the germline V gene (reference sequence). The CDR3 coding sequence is TGTGCCAGCAGATCCGGGACAGGGGGCAAATACACCGGGGAGCTGTTTTTT. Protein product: CASRSGTGGKYTGELFF.

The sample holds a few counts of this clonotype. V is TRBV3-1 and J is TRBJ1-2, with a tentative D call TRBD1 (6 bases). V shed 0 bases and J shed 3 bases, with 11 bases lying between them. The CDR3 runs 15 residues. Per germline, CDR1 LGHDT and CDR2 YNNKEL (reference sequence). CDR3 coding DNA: TGTGCCAGCAGCCAAGAACAGGGACGCTACTATGGCTACACCTTC. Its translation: CASSQEQGRYYGYTF.

CDR3 in amino acids: CASRGQELGTDTQYF. Here the CDR3 DNA reads TGTGCCAGCAGGGGACAGGAGTTGGGCACAGATACGCAGTATTTT. The chain uses TRBV28 and TRBJ2-3, with 8 bases aligning to TRBD1. This CDR3 spans 15 amino acids. With 6 bases clipped from V and 1 base from J, the junction kept 6 bases outside the gene matches. Germline V lookup: CDR1 MDHEN, CDR2 SYDVKM.

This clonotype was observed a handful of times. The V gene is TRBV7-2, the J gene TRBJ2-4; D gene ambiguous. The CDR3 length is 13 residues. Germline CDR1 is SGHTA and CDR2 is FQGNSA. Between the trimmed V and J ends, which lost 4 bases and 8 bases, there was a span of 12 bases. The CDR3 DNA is TGTGCCAGCAGCTCCCAGTCCTGGGACATTCAGTACTTC. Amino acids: CASSSQSWDIQYF. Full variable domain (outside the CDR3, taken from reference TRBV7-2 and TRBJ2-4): GAGVSQSPSNKVTEKGKDVELRCDPISGHTALYWYRQSLGQGLEFLIYFQGNSAPDKSGLPSDRFSAERTGGSVSTLTIQRTQQEDSAVYLCASSSQSWDIQYFGAGTRLSVL.

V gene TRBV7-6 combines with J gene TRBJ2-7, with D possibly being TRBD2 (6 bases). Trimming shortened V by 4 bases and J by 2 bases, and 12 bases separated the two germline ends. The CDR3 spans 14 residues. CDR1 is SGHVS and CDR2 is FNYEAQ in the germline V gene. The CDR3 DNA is TGTGCCAGCAGCTCACCGGGACTCACCTACGAGCAGTACTTC. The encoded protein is CASSSPGLTYEQYF.

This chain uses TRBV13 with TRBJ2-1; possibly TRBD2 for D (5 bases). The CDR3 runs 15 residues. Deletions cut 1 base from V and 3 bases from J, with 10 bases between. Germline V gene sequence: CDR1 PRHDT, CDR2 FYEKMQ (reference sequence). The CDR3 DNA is TGTGCCAGCAGCTTAGCGGGAATAGTCTACAATGAGCAGTTCTTC. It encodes CASSLAGIVYNEQFF.

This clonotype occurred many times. In DNA, the CDR3 is TGCGCCAGCAGCCTAAGGGACCGGGCGGCCGGGGCCAACGTCCTGACTTTC. Protein: CASSLRDRAAGANVLTF. The chain uses TRBV4-1 and TRBJ2-6, with D perhaps being TRBD1 or TRBD2 (5 bases each). The CDR3 length is 17 residues. Germline V lookup: CDR1 MGHRA, CDR2 YSYEKL. The V gene lost 4 bases and the J gene lost 4 bases, with 17 bases spanning the gap.

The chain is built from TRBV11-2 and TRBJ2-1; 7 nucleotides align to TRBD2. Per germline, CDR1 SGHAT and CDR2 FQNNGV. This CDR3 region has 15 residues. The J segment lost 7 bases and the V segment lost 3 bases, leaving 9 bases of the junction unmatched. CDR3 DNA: TGTGCCAGCAGCTTTTCCAGACTAGCTACGAATGAGCAGTTCTTC. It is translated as CASSFSRLATNEQFF.

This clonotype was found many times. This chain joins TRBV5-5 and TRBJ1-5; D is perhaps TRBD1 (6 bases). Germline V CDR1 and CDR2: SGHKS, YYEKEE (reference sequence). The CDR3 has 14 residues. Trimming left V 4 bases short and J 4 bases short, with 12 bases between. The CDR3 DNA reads TGTGCCAGCAGCCCCTGGACAGTTAATCAGCCCCAGCATTTT. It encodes CASSPWTVNQPQHF.

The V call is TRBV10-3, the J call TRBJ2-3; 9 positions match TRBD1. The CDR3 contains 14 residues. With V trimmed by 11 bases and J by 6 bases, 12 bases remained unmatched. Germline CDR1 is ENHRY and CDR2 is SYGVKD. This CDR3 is CAALGTGLRDTQYF. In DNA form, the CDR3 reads TGTGCCGCCCTCGGGACAGGGCTTCGGGATACGCAGTATTTT.

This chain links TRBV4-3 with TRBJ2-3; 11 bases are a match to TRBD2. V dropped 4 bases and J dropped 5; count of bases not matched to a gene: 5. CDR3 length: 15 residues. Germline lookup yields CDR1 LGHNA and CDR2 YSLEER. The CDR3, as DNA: TGCGCCAGCAGCCGGGGGCTAGCGGGAGGAGATACGCAGTATTTT. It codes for CASSRGLAGGDTQYF.

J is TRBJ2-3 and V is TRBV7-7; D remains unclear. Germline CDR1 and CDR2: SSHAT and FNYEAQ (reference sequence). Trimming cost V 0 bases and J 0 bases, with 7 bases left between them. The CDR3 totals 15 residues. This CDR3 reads CASSLAGTSTDTQYF. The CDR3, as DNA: TGTGCCAGCAGCTTAGCCGGTACTAGCACAGATACGCAGTATTTT.

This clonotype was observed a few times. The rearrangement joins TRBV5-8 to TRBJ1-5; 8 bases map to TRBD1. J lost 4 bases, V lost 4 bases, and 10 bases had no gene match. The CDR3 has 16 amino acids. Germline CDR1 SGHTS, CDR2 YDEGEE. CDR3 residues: CASSGGQAVTNQPQHF. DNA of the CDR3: TGTGCCAGCAGCGGGGGACAGGCGGTAACTAATCAGCCCCAGCATTTT.

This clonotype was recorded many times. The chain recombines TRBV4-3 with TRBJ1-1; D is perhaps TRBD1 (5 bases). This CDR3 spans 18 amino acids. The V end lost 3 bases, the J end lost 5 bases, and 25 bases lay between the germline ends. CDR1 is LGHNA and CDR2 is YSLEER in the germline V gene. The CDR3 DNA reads TGCGCCAGCAGCCATAACTTACAGGCTGGCAGGGCTGATACTGAAGCTTTCTTT. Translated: CASSHNLQAGRADTEAFF.

CDR3 protein: CASSQNPGTGNYEQYF. As DNA, the CDR3 is TGTGCCAGCAGCCAGAACCCCGGGACAGGAAACTACGAGCAGTACTTC. The gene calls are TRBV9 and TRBJ2-7, with 8 bases identical to TRBD1. This CDR3 region has 16 residues. With 4 bases clipped from V and 3 bases from J, the junction kept 12 bases outside the gene matches. Germline V gives CDR1 SGDLS, CDR2 YYNGEE.

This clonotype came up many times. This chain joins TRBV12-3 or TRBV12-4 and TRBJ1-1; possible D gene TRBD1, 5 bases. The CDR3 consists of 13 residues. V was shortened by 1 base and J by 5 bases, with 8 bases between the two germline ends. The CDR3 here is CASSLGGMTEAFF. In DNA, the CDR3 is TGTGCCAGCAGTTTAGGGGGGATGACTGAAGCTTTCTTT.

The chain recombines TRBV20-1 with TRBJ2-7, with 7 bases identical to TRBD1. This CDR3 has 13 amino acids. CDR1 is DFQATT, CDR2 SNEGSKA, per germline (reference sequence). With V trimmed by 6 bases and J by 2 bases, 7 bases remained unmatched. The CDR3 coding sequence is TGCAGTGCCACCAAGGGACAGACCTACGAGCAGTACTTC. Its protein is CSATKGQTYEQYF.